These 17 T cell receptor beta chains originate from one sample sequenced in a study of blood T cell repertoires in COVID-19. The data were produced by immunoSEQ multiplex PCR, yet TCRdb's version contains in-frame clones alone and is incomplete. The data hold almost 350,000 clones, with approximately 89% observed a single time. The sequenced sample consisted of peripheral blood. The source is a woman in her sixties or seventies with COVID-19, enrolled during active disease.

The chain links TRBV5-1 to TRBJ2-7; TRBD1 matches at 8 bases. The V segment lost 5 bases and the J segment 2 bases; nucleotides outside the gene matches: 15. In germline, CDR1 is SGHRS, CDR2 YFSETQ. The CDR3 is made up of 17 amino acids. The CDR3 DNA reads TGCGCCAGCAGTCCCCAGCCTTCAGGACAGGGTGCCTACGAGCAGTACTTC. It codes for CASSPQPSGQGAYEQYF. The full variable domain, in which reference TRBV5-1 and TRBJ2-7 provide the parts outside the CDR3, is KAGVTQTPRYLIKTRGQQVTLSCSPISGHRSVSWYQQTPGQGLQFLFEYFSETQRNKGNFPGRFSGRQFSNSRSEMNVSTLELGDSALYLCASSPQPSGQGAYEQYFGPGTRLTVT.

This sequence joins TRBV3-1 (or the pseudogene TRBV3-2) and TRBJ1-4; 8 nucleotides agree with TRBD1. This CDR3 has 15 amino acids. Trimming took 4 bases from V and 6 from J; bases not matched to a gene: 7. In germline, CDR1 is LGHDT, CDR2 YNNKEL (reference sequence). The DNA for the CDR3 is TGTGCCAGCAGCCCCTACAGGGGGAGGGATGAAAAACTGTTTTTT. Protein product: CASSPYRGRDEKLFF.

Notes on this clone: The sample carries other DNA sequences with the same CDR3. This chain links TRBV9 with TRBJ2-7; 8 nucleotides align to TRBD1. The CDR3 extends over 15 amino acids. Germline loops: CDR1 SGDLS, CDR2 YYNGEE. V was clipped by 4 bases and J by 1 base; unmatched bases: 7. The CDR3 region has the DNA TGTGCCAGCAGCACCGGGACAGGCTCTTCCTACGAGCAGTACTTC. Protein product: CASSTGTGSSYEQYF.

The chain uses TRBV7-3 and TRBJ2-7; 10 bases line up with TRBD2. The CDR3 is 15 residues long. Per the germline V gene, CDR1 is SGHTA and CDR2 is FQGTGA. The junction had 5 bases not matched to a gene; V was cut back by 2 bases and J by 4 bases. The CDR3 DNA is TGTGCCAGCAGCTTAGGCACTAGCGGGATTTACGAGCAGTACTTC. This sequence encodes CASSLGTSGIYEQYF.

The CDR3 bases are TGTGCCAGTAGTATAGGGGTAGCCTATGGCTACACCTTC. It is translated as CASSIGVAYGYTF. This chain links TRBV19 with TRBJ1-2; D ambiguous. Trimming took off 1 base at V and 4 bases at J, with 7 bases between the two ends. The CDR3 runs 13 residues. Germline CDR1 is LNHDA and CDR2 is SQIVND (reference sequence).

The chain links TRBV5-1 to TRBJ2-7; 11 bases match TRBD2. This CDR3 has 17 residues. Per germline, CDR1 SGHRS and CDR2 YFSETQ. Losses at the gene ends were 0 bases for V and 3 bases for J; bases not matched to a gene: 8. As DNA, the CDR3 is TGCGCCAGCAGCTTGGCCCGACTAGCGGGGCCCCTCTACGAGCAGTACTTC. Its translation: CASSLARLAGPLYEQYF.

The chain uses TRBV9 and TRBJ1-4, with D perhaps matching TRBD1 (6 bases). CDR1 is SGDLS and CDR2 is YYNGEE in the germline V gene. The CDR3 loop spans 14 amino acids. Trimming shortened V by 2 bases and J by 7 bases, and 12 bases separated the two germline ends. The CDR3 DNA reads TGTGCCAGCAGCGTGAGGGGGATTGGTGAAAAACTGTTTTTT. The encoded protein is CASSVRGIGEKLFF.

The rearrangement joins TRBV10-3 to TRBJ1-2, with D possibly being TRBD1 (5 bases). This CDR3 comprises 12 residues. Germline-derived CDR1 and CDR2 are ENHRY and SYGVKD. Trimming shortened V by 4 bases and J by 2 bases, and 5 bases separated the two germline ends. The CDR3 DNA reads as TGTGCCATCAGTGCAGGGAACTATGGCTACACCTTC. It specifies CAISAGNYGYTF.

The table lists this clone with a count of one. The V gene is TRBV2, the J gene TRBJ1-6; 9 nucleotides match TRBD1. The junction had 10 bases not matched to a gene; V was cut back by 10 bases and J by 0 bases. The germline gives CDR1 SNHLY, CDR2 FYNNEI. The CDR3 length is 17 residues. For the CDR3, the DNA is TGTGCCACCTCCGGGACAGGGATTATCTCCTATAATTCACCCCTCCACTTT. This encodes CATSGTGIISYNSPLHF. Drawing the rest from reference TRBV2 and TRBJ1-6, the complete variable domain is EPEVTQTPSHQVTQMGQEVILRCVPISNHLYFYWYRQILGQKVEFLVSFYNNEISEKSEIFDDQFSVERPDGSNFTLKIRSTKLEDSAMYFCATSGTGIISYNSPLHFGNGTRLTVT.

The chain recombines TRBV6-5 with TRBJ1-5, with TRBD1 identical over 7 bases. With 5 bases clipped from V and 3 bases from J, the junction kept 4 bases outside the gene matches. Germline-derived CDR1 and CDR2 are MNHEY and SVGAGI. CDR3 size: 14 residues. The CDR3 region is CASSPGQDNQPQHF. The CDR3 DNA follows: TGTGCCAGCAGTCCCGGACAGGACAATCAGCCCCAGCATTTT.

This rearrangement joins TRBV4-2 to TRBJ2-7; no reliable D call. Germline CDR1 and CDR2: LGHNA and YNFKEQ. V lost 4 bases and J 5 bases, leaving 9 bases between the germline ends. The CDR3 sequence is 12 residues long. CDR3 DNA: TGTGCCAGCAGCCTGAGCTTTGACGAGCAGTACTTC. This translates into CASSLSFDEQYF.

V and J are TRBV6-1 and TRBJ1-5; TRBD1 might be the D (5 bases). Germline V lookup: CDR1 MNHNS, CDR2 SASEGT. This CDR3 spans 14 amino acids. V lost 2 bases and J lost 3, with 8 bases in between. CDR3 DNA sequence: TGTGCCAGCAGTGAAACAGGCTACAATCAGCCCCAGCATTTT. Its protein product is CASSETGYNQPQHF.

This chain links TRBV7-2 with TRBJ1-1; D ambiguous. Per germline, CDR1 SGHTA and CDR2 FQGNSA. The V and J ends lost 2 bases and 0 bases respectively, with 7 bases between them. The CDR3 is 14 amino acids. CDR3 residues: CASSLMGMNTEAFF. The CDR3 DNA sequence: TGTGCCAGCAGCTTAATGGGCATGAACACTGAAGCTTTCTTT.

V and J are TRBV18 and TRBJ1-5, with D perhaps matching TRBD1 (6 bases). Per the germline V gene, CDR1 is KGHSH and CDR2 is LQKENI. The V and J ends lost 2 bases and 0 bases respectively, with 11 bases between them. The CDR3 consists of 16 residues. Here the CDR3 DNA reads TGTGCCAGCTCACCAGTTCCAGGGGCTAGCAATCAGCCCCAGCATTTT. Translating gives CASSPVPGASNQPQHF.

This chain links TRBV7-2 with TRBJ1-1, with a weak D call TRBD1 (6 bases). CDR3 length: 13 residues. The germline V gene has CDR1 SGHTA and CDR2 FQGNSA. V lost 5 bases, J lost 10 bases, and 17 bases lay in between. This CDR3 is CASSPEGGVVAFF. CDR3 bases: TGTGCCAGCAGCCCCGAGGGGGGGGTGGTAGCTTTCTTT. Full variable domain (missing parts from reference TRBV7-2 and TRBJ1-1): GAGVSQSPSNKVTEKGKDVELRCDPISGHTALYWYRQSLGQGLEFLIYFQGNSAPDKSGLPSDRFSAERTGGSVSTLTIQRTQQEDSAVYLCASSPEGGVVAFFGQGTRLTVV.

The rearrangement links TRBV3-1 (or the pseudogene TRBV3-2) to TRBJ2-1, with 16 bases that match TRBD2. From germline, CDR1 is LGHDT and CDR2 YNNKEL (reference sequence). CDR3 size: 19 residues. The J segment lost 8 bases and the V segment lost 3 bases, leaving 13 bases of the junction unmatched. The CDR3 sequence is CASSHTGTSGGARTHEQFF. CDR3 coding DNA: TGTGCCAGCAGCCATACCGGGACTAGCGGGGGGGCCAGGACCCATGAGCAGTTCTTC.

CDR3 sequence (DNA): TGTGCCAGCAGTGAAGTTCGACTTTCAGAGGCTTTCTTT. This encodes CASSEVRLSEAFF. This chain connects TRBV2 to TRBJ1-1; D unclear. The germline V gene has CDR1 SNHLY and CDR2 FYNNEI. V was trimmed by 1 base and J by 11 bases, leaving 14 bases between them. The CDR3 is made up of 13 amino acids.